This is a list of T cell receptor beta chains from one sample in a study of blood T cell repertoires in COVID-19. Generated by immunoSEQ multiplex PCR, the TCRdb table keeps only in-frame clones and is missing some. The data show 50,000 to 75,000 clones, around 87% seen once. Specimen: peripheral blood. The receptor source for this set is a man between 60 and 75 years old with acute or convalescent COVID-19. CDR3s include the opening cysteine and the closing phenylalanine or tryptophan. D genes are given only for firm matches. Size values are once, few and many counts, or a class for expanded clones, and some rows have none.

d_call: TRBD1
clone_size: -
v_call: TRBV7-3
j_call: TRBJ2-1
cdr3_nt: TGTGCCAGCAGCCCCGGGACAGGGGGCCACAATGAGCAGTTCTTC
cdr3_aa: CASSPGTGGHNEQFF

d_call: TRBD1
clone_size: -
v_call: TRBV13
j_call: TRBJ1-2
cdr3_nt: TGTGCCAGCAGCCCCGGACAGGGCTATGGCTACACCTTC
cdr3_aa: CASSPGQGYGYTF

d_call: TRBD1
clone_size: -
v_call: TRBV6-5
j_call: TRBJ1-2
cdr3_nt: TGTGCCAGCAGACGGACAGGGAATAACTATGGCTACACCTTC
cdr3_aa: CASRRTGNNYGYTF

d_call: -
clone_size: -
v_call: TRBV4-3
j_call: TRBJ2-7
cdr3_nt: TGCGCCAGCAGCCAAACGAGTAGGGGGACGGTGAGCTACGAGCAGTACTTC
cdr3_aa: CASSQTSRGTVSYEQYF

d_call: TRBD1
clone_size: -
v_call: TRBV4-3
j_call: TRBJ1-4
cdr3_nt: TGCGCCAGCAGCCCAGATCTGCTACAGGGGGGCGAAAAACTGTTTTTT
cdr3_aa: CASSPDLLQGGEKLFF

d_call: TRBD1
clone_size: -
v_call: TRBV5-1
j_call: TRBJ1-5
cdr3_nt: TGCGCCAAAGTGGACAGGGCGCTAAGAGGCAATCAGCCCCAGCATTTT
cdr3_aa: CAKVDRALRGNQPQHF

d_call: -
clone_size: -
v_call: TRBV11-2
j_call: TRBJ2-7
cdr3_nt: TGTGCCAGCAGCGGCCTGACGGGAAGTGCCTACGAGCAGTACTTC
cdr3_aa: CASSGLTGSAYEQYF

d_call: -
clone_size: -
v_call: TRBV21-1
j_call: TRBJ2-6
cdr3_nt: TGTGCCAGCAGCAACCGGGACAGCCTTCCAGGGGCCAACGTCCTGACTTTC
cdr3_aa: CASSNRDSLPGANVLTF

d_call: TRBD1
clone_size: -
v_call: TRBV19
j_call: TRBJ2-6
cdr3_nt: TGTGCCAGTCTTAAAGGAGGGGGGACAGGCGTCTCTGGGGCCAACGTCCTGACTTTC
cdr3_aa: CASLKGGGTGVSGANVLTF

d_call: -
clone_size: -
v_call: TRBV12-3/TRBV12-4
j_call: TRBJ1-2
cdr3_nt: TGTGCCAGCAGTCTGGGCCAGACGGATGGCTACACCTTC
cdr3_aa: CASSLGQTDGYTF

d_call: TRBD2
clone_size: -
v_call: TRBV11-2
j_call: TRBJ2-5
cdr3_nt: TGTGCCAGCAGCCCGGGGACTAGCGGGGGGGCTGGGGAGACCCAGTACTTC
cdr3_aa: CASSPGTSGGAGETQYF

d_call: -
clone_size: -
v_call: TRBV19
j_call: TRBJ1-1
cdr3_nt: TGTGCCAGTAGTATCCACTCGAACACTGAAGCTTTCTTT
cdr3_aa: CASSIHSNTEAFF

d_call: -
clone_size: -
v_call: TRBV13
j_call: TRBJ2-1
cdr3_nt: TGTGCCAGCAGCTCGGGGGATGAGCAGTTCTTC
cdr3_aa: CASSSGDEQFF

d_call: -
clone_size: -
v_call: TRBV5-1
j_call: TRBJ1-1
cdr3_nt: TGCGCCAGCAGCTTGTTCTGGTGGGACAAGAACTATAGGGACACTGAAGCTTTCTTT
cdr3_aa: CASSLFWWDKNYRDTEAFF

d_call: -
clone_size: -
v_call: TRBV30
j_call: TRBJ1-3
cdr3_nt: TGTGCCTGGAGTCTGTCGGCTGGAAACACCATATATTTT
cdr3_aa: CAWSLSAGNTIYF

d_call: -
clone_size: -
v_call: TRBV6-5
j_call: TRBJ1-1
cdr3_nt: TGTGCCAGCAGTTACTCGAGACTACCTCCTGTGGCTTTCTTT
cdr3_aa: CASSYSRLPPVAFF

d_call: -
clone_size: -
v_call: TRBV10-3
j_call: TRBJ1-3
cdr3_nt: TGTGCCACGCAGGGTTCTGGAAACACCATATATTTT
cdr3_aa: CATQGSGNTIYF

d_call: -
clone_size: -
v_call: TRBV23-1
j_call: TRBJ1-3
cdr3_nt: TGCGCCAGCAGTCAATCGGTTAACAGGCGCTCTGGAAACACCATATATTTT
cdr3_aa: CASSQSVNRRSGNTIYF

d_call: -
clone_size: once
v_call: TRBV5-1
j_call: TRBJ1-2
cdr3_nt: TGCGCCAGCAGCGTGGCCGAGGACAGCTATGGCTACACCTTC
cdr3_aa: CASSVAEDSYGYTF

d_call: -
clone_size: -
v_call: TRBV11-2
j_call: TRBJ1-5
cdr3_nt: TGTGCCAGCAGCCCCTCGGGAAATCAGCCCCAGCATTTT
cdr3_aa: CASSPSGNQPQHF

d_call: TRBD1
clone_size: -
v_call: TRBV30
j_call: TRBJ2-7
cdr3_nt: TGTGCCTGGGGTGTGGGACAGCTCTACGAGCAGTACTTC
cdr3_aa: CAWGVGQLYEQYF

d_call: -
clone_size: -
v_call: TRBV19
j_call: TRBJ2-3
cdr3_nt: TGTGCCAGTAGTCTAGCAGGACTTGGGGATACGCAGTATTTT
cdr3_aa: CASSLAGLGDTQYF

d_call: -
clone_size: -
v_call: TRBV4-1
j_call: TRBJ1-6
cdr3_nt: TGCGCCAGCAGCCCCGACAGGAATTCACCCCTCCACTTT
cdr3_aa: CASSPDRNSPLHF

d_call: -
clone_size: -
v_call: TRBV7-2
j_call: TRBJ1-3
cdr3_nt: TGTGCCAGCAGCTTACTGGCAGGGACTGGAAACACCATATATTTT
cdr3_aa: CASSLLAGTGNTIYF

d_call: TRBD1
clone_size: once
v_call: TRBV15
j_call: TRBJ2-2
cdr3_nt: TGTGCCACCAGCAGCGGGACAGGGCGCACCGGGGAGCTGTTTTTT
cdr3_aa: CATSSGTGRTGELFF

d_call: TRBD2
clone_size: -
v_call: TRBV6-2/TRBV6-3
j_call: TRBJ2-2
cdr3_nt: TGTGCCAGCAGTTACCTAGCGGGGTATAACACCGGGGAGCTGTTTTTT
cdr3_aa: CASSYLAGYNTGELFF

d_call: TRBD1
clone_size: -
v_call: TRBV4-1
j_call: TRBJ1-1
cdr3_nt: TGCGCCAGCAGCCAAGAGGACAGGGGGTTAAGGAACACTGAAGCTTTCTTT
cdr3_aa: CASSQEDRGLRNTEAFF

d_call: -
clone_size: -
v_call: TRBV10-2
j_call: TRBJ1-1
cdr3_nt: TGCGCCAGCAGTGACGGGAGGGGGGGGCCTGAAGCTTTCTTT
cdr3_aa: CASSDGRGGPEAFF

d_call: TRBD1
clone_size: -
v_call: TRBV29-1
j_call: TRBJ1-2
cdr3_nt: TGCAGCGTTGATCTACAGGGGGCAGGGTATGGCTACACCTTC
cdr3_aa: CSVDLQGAGYGYTF

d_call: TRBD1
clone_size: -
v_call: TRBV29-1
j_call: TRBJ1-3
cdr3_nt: TGCAGCGTTCAGACAGGGGGGGGAGGAAACACCATATATTTT
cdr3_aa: CSVQTGGGGNTIYF

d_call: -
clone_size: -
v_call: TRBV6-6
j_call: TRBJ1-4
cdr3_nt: TGTGCCAGCAGCTCTAGGGGAACTAATGAAAAACTGTTTTTT
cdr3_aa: CASSSRGTNEKLFF

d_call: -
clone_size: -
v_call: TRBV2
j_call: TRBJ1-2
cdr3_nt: TGTGCCAGCAGTGAATTCGGAGAAGGGGACTCTGGCTACACCTTC
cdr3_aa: CASSEFGEGDSGYTF

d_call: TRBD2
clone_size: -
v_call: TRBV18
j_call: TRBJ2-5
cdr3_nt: TGTGCCAGCTCACCTTCGGGGGGGCCGAAGACCCAGTACTTC
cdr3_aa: CASSPSGGPKTQYF

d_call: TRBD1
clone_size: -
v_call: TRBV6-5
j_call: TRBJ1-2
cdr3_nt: TGTGCCAGCAGGCAGGGGACAGGGGGCGACTATGGCTACACCTTC
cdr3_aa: CASRQGTGGDYGYTF

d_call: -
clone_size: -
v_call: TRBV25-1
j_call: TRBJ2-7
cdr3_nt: TGTGCCAGCAGTCCCGGGGTCGAGCAGTACTTC
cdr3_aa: CASSPGVEQYF